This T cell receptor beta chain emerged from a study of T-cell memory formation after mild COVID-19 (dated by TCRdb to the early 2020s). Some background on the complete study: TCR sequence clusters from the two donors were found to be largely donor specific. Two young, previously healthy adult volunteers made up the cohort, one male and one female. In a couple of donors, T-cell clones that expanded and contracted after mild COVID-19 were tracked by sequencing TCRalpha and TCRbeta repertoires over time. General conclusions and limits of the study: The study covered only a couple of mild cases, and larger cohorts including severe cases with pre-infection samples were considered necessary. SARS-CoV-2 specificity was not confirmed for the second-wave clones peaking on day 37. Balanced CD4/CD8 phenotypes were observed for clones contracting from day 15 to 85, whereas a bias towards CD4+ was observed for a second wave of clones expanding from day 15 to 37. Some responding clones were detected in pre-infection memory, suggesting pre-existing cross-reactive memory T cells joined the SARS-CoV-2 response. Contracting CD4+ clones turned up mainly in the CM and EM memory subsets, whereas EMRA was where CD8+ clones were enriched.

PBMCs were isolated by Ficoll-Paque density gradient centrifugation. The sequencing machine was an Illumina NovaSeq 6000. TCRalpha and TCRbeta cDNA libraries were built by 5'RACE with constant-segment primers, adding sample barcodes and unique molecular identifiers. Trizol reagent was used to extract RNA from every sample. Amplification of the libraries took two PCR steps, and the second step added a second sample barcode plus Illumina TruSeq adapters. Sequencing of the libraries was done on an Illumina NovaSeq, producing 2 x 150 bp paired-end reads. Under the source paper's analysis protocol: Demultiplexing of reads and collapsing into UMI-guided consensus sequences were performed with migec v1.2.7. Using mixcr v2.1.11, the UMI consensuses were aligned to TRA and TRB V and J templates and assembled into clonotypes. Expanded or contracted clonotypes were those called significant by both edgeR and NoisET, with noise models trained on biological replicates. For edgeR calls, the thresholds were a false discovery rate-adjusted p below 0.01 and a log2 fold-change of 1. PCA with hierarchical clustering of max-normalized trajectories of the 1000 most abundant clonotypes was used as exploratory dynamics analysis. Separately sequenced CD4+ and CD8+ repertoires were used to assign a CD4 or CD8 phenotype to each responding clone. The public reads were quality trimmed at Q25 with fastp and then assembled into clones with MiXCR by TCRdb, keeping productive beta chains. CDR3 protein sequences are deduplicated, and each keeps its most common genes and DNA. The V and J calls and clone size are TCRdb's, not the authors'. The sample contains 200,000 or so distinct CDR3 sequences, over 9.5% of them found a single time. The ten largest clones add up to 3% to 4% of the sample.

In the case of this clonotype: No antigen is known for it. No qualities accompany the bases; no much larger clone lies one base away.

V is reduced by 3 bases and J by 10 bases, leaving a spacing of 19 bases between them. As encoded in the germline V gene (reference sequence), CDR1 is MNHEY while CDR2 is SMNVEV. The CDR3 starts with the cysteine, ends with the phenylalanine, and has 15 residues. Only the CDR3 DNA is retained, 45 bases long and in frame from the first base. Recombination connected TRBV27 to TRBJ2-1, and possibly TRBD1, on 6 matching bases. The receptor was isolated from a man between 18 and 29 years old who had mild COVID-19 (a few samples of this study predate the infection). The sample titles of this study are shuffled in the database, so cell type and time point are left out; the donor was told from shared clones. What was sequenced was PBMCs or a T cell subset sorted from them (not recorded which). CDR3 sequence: CASSFTGPFEREQFF. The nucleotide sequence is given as TGTGCCAGCAGTTTCACAGGGCCCTTTGAAAGGGAGCAGTTCTTC.